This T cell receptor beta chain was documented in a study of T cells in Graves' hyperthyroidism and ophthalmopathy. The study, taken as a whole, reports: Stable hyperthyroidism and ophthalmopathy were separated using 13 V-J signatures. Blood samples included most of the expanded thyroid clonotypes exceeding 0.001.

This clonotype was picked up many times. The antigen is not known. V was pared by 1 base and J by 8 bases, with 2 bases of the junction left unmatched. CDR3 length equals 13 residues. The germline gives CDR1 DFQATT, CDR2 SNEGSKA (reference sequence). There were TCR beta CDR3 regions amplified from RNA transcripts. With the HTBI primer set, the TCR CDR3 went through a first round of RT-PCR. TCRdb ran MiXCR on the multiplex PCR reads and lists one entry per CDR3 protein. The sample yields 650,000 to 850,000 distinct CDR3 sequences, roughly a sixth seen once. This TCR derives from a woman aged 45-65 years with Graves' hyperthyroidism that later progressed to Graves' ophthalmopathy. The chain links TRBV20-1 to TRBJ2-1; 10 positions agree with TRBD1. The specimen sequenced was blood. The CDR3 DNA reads TGCAGTGCTAGAGGGACAGGGGGTCATGAGCAGTTCTTC. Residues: CSARGTGGHEQFF.